Described below is a single T cell receptor (beta chain) sequence and its context. Its antigen has not been determined. Per the germline V gene, SGHTA is the CDR1 and FQGNSA is the CDR2. The CDR3 holds 14 amino acids from the cysteine to the phenylalanine. A DNA sequence was not provided. This specimen belongs to a study of T cells expressing NK-cell markers (dated by TCRdb to the early 2020s). For the wider study: In sorted CD3+CD56+NKG2C+, CD3+CD56+NKG2C- and CD3+CD56-NKG2C+ T-cell subsets from about eight donors, TCR beta-chain repertoires were profiled. Among the eight sequenced donors, only one was HCMV-seronegative, while the other seven were HCMV-seropositive. The study sequenced eight donors, all healthy volunteers chosen at random: three men and five women. Libraries were sequenced as 2 x 150 bp reads on Illumina HiSeq 2000/2500, MiSeq or NextSeq. On the study overall, not on this receptor specifically: In six donors, the dominant CD3+CD56+NKG2C+ clonotypes were among the top 10 CD8+ clonotypes and accounted for about 1.0-8% of CD8+ T cells. Whether the expanded NKG2C-expressing T cell clones were specific for HCMV antigens remained unclear. Those dominant clonotypes were again the most abundant among CD3+CD56-NKG2C+ cells in a handful of donors, at roughly 25-65%.

A commercial ELISA kit detecting HCMV-specific IgG in serum was used to determine HCMV serostatus. Peripheral blood mononuclear cells were isolated from blood by Ficoll density gradient centrifugation. Sequencing relied on an Illumina HiSeq 2000. TCR beta cDNA libraries were prepared using 5'RACE template switching, which introduced a universal primer site and unique molecular identifiers. Synthesis of cDNA was primed from the TCR beta constant segment and was followed by two consecutive PCR amplification steps. Processing in the source paper ran as follows. Reads were demultiplexed and grouped by UMI with MIGEC, and clonotypes were assembled and quantified with MiTCR. Only TCR cDNA sequences supported by at least two reads were kept to exclude erroneous sequences. The tcR package was used for downstream repertoire analysis, with clonotypes matched between fractions based on CDR3 nucleotide sequence plus V segment. VDJmatch was used to annotate antigen specificity against VDJdb, with one amino acid substitution in CDR3 permitted. TCRdb reprocessed the sequencing reads and holds a single record per CDR3 protein sequence, with no DNA. V and J calls and clone size were set by TCRdb, not the authors. The table held for this sample gives 400,000 to 450,000 distinct CDR3 sequences. The biggest ten clones account for under 7.5% of the sample.

The sequence came from a woman aged 18-70 years in good health. This chain is built from TRBV7-2 and TRBJ2-3; TCRdb outputs TRBD2, but without DNA this stays unchecked. The sequenced sample consisted of blood T cells: a sorted CD56 or NKG2C T cell subset, CD4+ or CD8+ T cells, or bulk PBMC T cells (not recorded which). The CDR3 is CASSTTSGADTQYF.